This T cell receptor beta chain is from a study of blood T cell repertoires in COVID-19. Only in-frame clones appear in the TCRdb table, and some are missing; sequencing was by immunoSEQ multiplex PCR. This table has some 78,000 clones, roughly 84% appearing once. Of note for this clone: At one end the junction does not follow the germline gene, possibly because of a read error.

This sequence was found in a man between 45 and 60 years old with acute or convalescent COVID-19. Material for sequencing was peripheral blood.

The DNA of the CDR3 is TGTGCCAGCAGCTTAGCCGGGGTAGATAACTTC. This translates into CASSLAGVDNF. The chain couples TRBV7-9 to TRBJ1-2; D remains unclear. CDR1 SEHNR and CDR2 FQNEAQ come from the germline V gene (reference sequence). The CDR3 covers 11 residues.